The 6 T cell receptor beta chains reported below all come from one sample, sequenced in a study of T cells in Graves' hyperthyroidism and ophthalmopathy. The source material, RNA transcripts, was used to amplify TCR beta CDR3 regions. HTBI primers were used for first-round RT-PCR of the TCR CDR3. Each CDR3 protein is one row after TCRdb ran MiXCR on the multiplex PCR reads. The table has 350,000 to 400,000 distinct CDR3 sequences, 15% seen once. The sequenced sample was blood. The source of these receptors is a woman aged 25-40 years with Graves' hyperthyroidism.

The V call is TRBV29-1, the J call TRBJ1-1; TRBD1 matches at 11 bases. Per germline, CDR1 SQVTM and CDR2 ANQGSEA. The V and J ends lost 6 bases and 5 bases, in that order; junction bases with no gene match: 8. The CDR3 length is 14 residues. The CDR3 loop reads CSVGMGTGGTEAFF. CDR3 DNA: TGCAGCGTCGGAATGGGGACAGGGGGAACTGAAGCTTTCTTT.

This clonotype has only a few counts. The chain recombines TRBV5-1 with TRBJ1-2, with TRBD1 matching over 10 bases. Losses at the gene ends were 5 bases for V and 4 bases for J; bases not matched to a gene: 5. The CDR3 is 14 residues long. Per germline, CDR1 SGHRS and CDR2 YFSETQ. CDR3 nucleotides: TGCGCCAGCAGGGCCGGGACAGGGGCCTATGGCTACACCTTC. This codes for CASRAGTGAYGYTF.

With regard to this clonotype: The junction and the germline gene differ at one end; a read error may be behind it. The chain has TRBV7-8 and TRBJ2-3; D is undetermined. CDR1 and CDR2 (germline): SGHVS, FQNEAQ. The CDR3 spans 14 residues. The CDR3, as DNA: TGTGCCAGCAGCTTAGACATGGGCACAAATACGCAGTATTTT. It codes for CASSLDMGTNTQYF.

Only a few counts were recorded for this clonotype. J is TRBJ1-1 and V is TRBV5-6; D gene unclear. The germline V gene encodes CDR1 SGHDT and CDR2 YYEEEE. CDR3 length: 14 residues. The V gene lost 4 bases and the J gene lost 1 base, with 11 bases spanning the gap. The DNA of the CDR3 is TGTGCCAGCAGCACCCATCAGAGGAACACTGAAGCTTTCTTT. It encodes CASSTHQRNTEAFF.

The chain links TRBV6-2 or TRBV6-3 to TRBJ2-6; the D is unclear. Germline CDR1 is MNHEY and CDR2 is SVGEGT. V was pared by 9 bases and J by 0 bases, with 12 bases between. This CDR3 region has 15 residues. The CDR3 protein is CASRVVASGANVLTF. The CDR3 region has the DNA TGTGCCAGTCGAGTCGTGGCCTCTGGGGCCAACGTCCTGACTTTC.

The V call is TRBV28, the J call TRBJ2-1; D call uncertain. V lost 5 bases and J 9 bases, leaving 11 bases between the germline ends. Germline V lookup: CDR1 MDHEN, CDR2 SYDVKM. This CDR3 comprises 12 residues. CDR3 nucleotides: TGTGCCAGCAGTATCCTAGGTAGTGAGCAGTTCTTC. Translating gives CASSILGSEQFF.